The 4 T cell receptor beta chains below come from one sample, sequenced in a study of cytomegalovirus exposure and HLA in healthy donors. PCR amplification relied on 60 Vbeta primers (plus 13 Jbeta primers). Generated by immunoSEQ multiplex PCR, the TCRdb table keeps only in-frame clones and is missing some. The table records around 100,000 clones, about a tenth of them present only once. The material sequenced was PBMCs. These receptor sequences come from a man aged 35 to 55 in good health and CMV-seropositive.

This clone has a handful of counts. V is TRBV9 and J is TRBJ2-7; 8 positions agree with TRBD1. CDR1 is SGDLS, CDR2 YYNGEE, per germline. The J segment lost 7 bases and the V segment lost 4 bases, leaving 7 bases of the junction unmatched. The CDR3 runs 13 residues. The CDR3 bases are TGTGCCAGCAGCCAGGTACAGGGGGGAGAGCAGTACTTC. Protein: CASSQVQGGEQYF. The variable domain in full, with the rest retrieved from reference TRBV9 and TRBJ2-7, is DSGVTQTPKHLITATGQRVTLRCSPRSGDLSVYWYQQSLDQGLQFLIQYYNGEERAKGNILERFSAQQFPDLHSELNLSSLELGDSALYFCASSQVQGGEQYFGPGTRLTVT.

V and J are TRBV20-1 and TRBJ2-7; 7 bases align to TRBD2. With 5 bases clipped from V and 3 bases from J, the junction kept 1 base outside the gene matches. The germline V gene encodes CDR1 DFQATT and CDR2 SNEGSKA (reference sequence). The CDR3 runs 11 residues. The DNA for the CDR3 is TGCAGTGCTGGGGACTACTACGAGCAGTACTTC. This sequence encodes CSAGDYYEQYF.

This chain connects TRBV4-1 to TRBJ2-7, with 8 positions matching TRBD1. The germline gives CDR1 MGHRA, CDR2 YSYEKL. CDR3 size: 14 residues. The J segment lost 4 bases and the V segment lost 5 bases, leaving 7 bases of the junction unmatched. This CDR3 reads CASSTGQGGYEQYF. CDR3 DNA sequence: TGCGCCAGCAGCACCGGACAGGGCGGGTACGAGCAGTACTTC.

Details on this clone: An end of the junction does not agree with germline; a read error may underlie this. CDR3 sequence (DNA): TGTGCCAGCGGTTACGCGCAGGGGGGAAAGACCCAGTACTTC. It yields the protein CASGYAQGGKTQYF. The gene calls are TRBV6-5 and TRBJ2-5; a possible D gene is TRBD1 (7 bases). CDR1 and CDR2 from the germline V gene are MNHEY and SVGAGI. This CDR3 has 14 residues.